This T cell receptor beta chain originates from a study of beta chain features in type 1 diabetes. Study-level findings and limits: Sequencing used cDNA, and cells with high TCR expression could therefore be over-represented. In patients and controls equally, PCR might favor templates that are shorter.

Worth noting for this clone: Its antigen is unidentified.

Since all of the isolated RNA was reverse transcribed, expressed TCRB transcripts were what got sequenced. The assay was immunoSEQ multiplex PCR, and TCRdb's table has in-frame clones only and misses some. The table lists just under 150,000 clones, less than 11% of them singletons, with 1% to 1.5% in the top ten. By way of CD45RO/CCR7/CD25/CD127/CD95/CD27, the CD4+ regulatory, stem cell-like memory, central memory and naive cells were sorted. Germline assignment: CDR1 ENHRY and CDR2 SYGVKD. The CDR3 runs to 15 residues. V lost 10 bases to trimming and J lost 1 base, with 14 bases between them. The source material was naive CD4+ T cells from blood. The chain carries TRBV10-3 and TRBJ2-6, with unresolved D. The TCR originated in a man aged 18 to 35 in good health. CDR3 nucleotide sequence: TGTGCCACCCCGCGTCCTGATTCTGGGGCCAACGTCCTGACTTTC. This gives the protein CATPRPDSGANVLTF.